The 26 T cell receptor beta chains below were found in one sample sequenced in a study of T cell changes during pregnancy in multiple sclerosis. Clones were read by immunoSEQ multiplex PCR, and TCRdb kept only the in-frame ones, dropping some. The sample has 75,000 to 95,000 clones, around 94% seen once; the top ten hold less than 0.15%. Specimen: CD4+ T cells from peripheral blood mononuclear cells, collected after pregnancy. Receptors were obtained from a female donor with multiple sclerosis, enrolled in a pregnancy study.

The chain has TRBV5-1 and TRBJ2-1, with 7 bases fitting TRBD2. The CDR3 is 16 residues long. In germline, CDR1 is SGHRS, CDR2 YFSETQ. V shed 2 bases, J shed 3 bases, and the junction held 8 bases outside the gene matches. The CDR3 DNA sequence: TGCGCCAGCAGCTTCCCCAGCGGGACGGTCTACAATGAGCAGTTCTTC. It is translated as CASSFPSGTVYNEQFF.

This clone was found once. The chain couples TRBV6-5 to TRBJ2-1, with D uncertain. V lost 6 bases to trimming and J lost 9 bases, with 12 bases between them. The germline V gene has CDR1 MNHEY and CDR2 SVGAGI. CDR3 length: 12 amino acids. Here the CDR3 reads CASSSISSEQFF. As DNA, the CDR3 is TGTGCCAGCAGCTCGATAAGTAGTGAGCAGTTCTTC.

The chain recombines TRBV19 with TRBJ2-2; 11 nucleotides line up with TRBD2. V trimming: 8 bases; J trimming: 7 bases; junction bases outside the gene matches: 15. Per the germline V gene, CDR1 is LNHDA and CDR2 is SQIVND (reference sequence). The CDR3 extends over 17 amino acids. The CDR3 loop is CASQQAASGRLIGELFF. Written as DNA, the CDR3 is TGTGCCAGTCAGCAAGCGGCTAGCGGGAGGCTTATCGGGGAGCTGTTTTTT.

J is TRBJ2-3 and V is TRBV29-1; D is uncertain. The germline V and J ends were trimmed by 3 bases and 0 bases, with 10 bases remaining between them. Germline V gene lookup returns CDR1 SQVTM and CDR2 ANQGSEA. This CDR3 has 14 amino acids. The CDR3 sequence: CSVEVGLSTDTQYF. CDR3 DNA: TGCAGCGTTGAGGTGGGCCTTAGCACAGATACGCAGTATTTT.

The chain carries TRBV28 and TRBJ1-1; 7 nucleotides match TRBD1. Germline CDR1 and CDR2: MDHEN and SYDVKM. The CDR3 extends over 14 amino acids. J lost 9 bases, V lost 6 bases, and 13 bases had no gene match. Written as DNA, the CDR3 is TGTGCCAGCAGCCCTGGGACAGTCAACCCAAAAGCTTTCTTT. This encodes CASSPGTVNPKAFF. The full variable domain, in which reference TRBV28 and TRBJ1-1 provide the parts outside the CDR3, is DVKVTQSSRYLVKRTGEKVFLECVQDMDHENMFWYRQDPGLGLRLIYFSYDVKMKEKGDIPEGYSVSREKKERFSLILESASTNQTSMYLCASSPGTVNPKAFFGQGTRLTVV.

V gene TRBV19 combines with J gene TRBJ1-1; 7 nucleotides line up with TRBD1. The CDR3 spans 16 residues. V was clipped by 1 base and J by 1 base; unmatched bases: 6. CDR1 and CDR2 (germline): LNHDA, SQIVND (reference sequence). CDR3 sequence (DNA): TGTGCCAGTAGTATAGGCAGGGGGATATGGAACACTGAAGCTTTCTTT. Encoded protein: CASSIGRGIWNTEAFF.

This clone was seen more than once but under ten times. The rearrangement links TRBV5-1 to TRBJ1-1; D possibly corresponds to TRBD1 (5 bases). The germline CDR1 and CDR2 sequences are SGHRS and YFSETQ. This CDR3 contains 14 residues. With 4 bases removed from V and 3 bases from J, the gap between germline ends came to 13 bases. The CDR3 region is CASSPTDSYTEAFF. The CDR3 coding sequence is TGCGCCAGCAGCCCGACAGACTCCTACACTGAAGCTTTCTTT.

The chain employs TRBV7-8 and TRBJ2-1; TRBD2 matches at 11 bases. This CDR3 comprises 19 residues. With V trimmed by 3 bases and J by 8 bases, 18 bases remained unmatched. Germline V lookup: CDR1 SGHVS, CDR2 FQNEAQ. The CDR3 DNA reads TGTGCCAGCAGCTTGGTGGGAAGTATAGCGGGAGGGGCTTTACATGAGCAGTTCTTC. It specifies CASSLVGSIAGGALHEQFF.

This clone was counted a single time. J is TRBJ2-5 and V is TRBV6-5, with no clear D. V gave up 0 bases and J gave up 2 bases, with 13 bases separating them. Germline loops: CDR1 MNHEY, CDR2 SVGAGI. The CDR3 sequence is 16 residues long. The CDR3 is CASSYSIVSPQETQYF. CDR3 DNA: TGTGCCAGCAGTTACTCGATAGTAAGTCCGCAAGAGACCCAGTACTTC.

CDR3 DNA: TGTGCCAGCAGCAACAAGAGGGAGACTCCCACAGATACGCAGTATTTT. It is translated as CASSNKRETPTDTQYF. This chain links TRBV21-1 with TRBJ2-3; TRBD2, the D gene given by the table, was not confirmed from the DNA. TRBV21-1 is labeled a pseudogene. The CDR3 spans 16 residues.

The chain has TRBV5-1 and TRBJ2-3; weak D call: TRBD1 (7 bases). Deletions cut 7 bases from V and 1 base from J, with 19 bases between. The germline gives CDR1 SGHRS, CDR2 YFSETQ. There are 16 residues in the CDR3. CDR3 sequence reads: CASRGQLRDRTDTQYF. For the CDR3, the DNA is TGCGCCAGCCGGGGACAGTTGCGGGACCGCACAGATACGCAGTATTTT.

This chain uses TRBV6-1 with TRBJ1-1, with 8 bases fitting TRBD1. V shed 6 bases, J shed 3 bases, and the junction held 9 bases outside the gene matches. The CDR3 sequence is 15 residues long. CDR1 and CDR2 (germline): MNHNS, SASEGT. The CDR3 here is CASSGEDRAYTEAFF. As DNA, the CDR3 is TGTGCCAGCAGCGGAGAGGACAGGGCGTACACTGAAGCTTTCTTT.

The chain recombines TRBV7-9 with TRBJ1-2; D might be TRBD1 (5 bases). The CDR3 has 13 amino acids. Per the germline V gene, CDR1 is SEHNR and CDR2 is FQNEAQ (reference sequence). Between the trimmed V and J ends, which lost 2 bases and 6 bases, there was a span of 10 bases. The CDR3 nucleotides read TGTGCCAGCAGCTTATCAGGGACTGATGGCTACACCTTC. This codes for CASSLSGTDGYTF.

The rearrangement uses TRBV15 and TRBJ2-5; D is unresolved. Trimming pared 1 base from V and 1 base from J, leaving 7 bases between. CDR3 length: 14 amino acids. Looked up from germline, CDR1 is LNHNV and CDR2 is YYDKDF (reference sequence). The CDR3 sequence is CATSRGLGQETQYF. The CDR3, as DNA: TGTGCCACCAGCAGAGGACTGGGCCAAGAGACCCAGTACTTC.

The chain employs TRBV6-1 and TRBJ2-5, with 7 bases aligning to TRBD2. The CDR3 is 15 residues long. Per germline, CDR1 MNHNS and CDR2 SASEGT. Unmatched junction bases numbered 13, after V lost 7 bases and J lost 5 bases. CDR3 DNA sequence: TGTGCCAGCAAATCTAGGACTAGTGGGGGGGAGACCCAGTACTTC. Encoded protein: CASKSRTSGGETQYF.

The chain uses TRBV18 and TRBJ1-5; TRBD1 agrees at 9 bases. Losses at the gene ends were 6 bases for V and 7 bases for J; bases not matched to a gene: 7. CDR3 length equals 14 residues. Germline V CDR1 and CDR2: KGHSH, LQKENI. The DNA of the CDR3 is TGTGCCAGCTCGGAGGGGACAGGGCGGCAGCCCCAGCATTTT. As protein: CASSEGTGRQPQHF.

The chain couples TRBV5-6 to TRBJ2-1; perhaps TRBD2 as D (6 bases). V lost 1 base to trimming and J lost 6 bases, with 14 bases between them. Germline CDR1 SGHDT, CDR2 YYEEEE. This CDR3 is 15 amino acids long. The CDR3 nucleotides are TGTGCCAGCAGCTTGCCCGGGGGTGCGGGCAATGAGCAGTTCTTC. It specifies CASSLPGGAGNEQFF.

The rearrangement joins TRBV6-1 to TRBJ2-5, with D possibly TRBD1 on 7 matching bases. V was trimmed by 3 bases and J by 4 bases, leaving 21 bases between them. This CDR3 has 17 amino acids. CDR1 is MNHNS, CDR2 SASEGT, per germline. The CDR3 DNA sequence: TGTGCCAGCAGTGATATACAGACAGGGCTGGGGGGAGAGACCCAGTACTTC. Residues: CASSDIQTGLGGETQYF.

V gene TRBV7-9 combines with J gene TRBJ1-1, with D tentatively TRBD1 (5 bases). The CDR3 runs 13 residues. The germline gives CDR1 SEHNR, CDR2 FQNEAQ (reference sequence). The V end was cut by 5 bases, the J end by 1 base, with 8 bases between. The CDR3 loop is CASSLTGNTEAFF. CDR3 DNA sequence: TGTGCCAGCAGCCTCACAGGGAACACTGAAGCTTTCTTT.

V usage is TRBV19 and J usage is TRBJ1-2; possibly TRBD1 for D (6 bases). V was cut by 10 bases and J by 4 bases, with 10 bases left in between. This CDR3 contains 11 residues. Germline V lookup: CDR1 LNHDA, CDR2 SQIVND (reference sequence). The CDR3 DNA reads TGTGCCATCGGGGGGCCCTATGGCTACACCTTC. It codes for CAIGGPYGYTF.

The rearrangement joins TRBV9 to TRBJ2-7; 7 bases agree with TRBD2. The ends lost 1 base at V and 0 bases at J; junction bases unmatched: 4. The length of the CDR3 is 15 residues. Germline V CDR1 and CDR2: SGDLS, YYNGEE. The CDR3 here is CASSVFGGNSYEQYF. The CDR3 DNA is TGTGCCAGCAGCGTATTCGGGGGGAACTCCTACGAGCAGTACTTC.

This sequence joins TRBV2 and TRBJ2-5; D is unclear. V lost 6 bases to trimming and J lost 0 bases, with 11 bases between them. This CDR3 spans 14 amino acids. Per germline, CDR1 SNHLY and CDR2 FYNNEI. The DNA for the CDR3 is TGTGCCAGCAGAGAGAGAAGCAACCAAGAGACCCAGTACTTC. This sequence encodes CASRERSNQETQYF.

V gene TRBV18 combines with J gene TRBJ1-4; 9 bases map to TRBD1. CDR3 size: 18 residues. The V segment lost 4 bases and the J segment 4 bases; nucleotides outside the gene matches: 13. Germline loops: CDR1 KGHSH, CDR2 LQKENI. The CDR3 bases are TGTGCCAGCTCACGCGGACAGGGGCGCGGATTGAATAATGAAAAACTGTTTTTT. It translates to CASSRGQGRGLNNEKLFF.

This clone was seen only a few times. This chain joins TRBV19 and TRBJ1-1; D may be TRBD1 (5 bases). V gave up 5 bases and J gave up 5 bases, with 15 bases separating them. CDR1 is LNHDA and CDR2 is SQIVND in the germline V gene (reference sequence). The CDR3 is 14 amino acids. The CDR3 DNA follows: TGTGCCAGTAGTTTCAGGGTGGGCAGGACTGAAGCTTTCTTT. Protein sequence: CASSFRVGRTEAFF.

This clone appeared once. The genes are TRBV19 and TRBJ1-2; 7 positions match TRBD1. V gave up 4 bases and J gave up 2 bases; unmatched junction bases: 7. Germline CDR1 is LNHDA and CDR2 is SQIVND (reference sequence). The CDR3 runs to 15 residues. The CDR3 loop is CASSNAPTGNYGYTF. Written as DNA, the CDR3 is TGTGCCAGTAGTAACGCCCCGACAGGGAACTATGGCTACACCTTC.

The DNA of the CDR3 is TGTGCCAGCAGTGAACACTTACCGGGACTAGCGGGATCAGCTACGCAGTATTTT. Protein product: CASSEHLPGLAGSATQYF. This chain connects TRBV28 to TRBJ2-3; 13 nucleotides match TRBD2. The CDR3 sequence is 18 residues long. CDR1 is MDHEN and CDR2 is SYDVKM in the germline V gene. V lost 5 bases to trimming and J lost 8 bases; unmatched junction nucleotides: 16.